This T cell receptor (beta chain) was sequenced during a study of CXCR3 chemokines and chemotherapy response in bladder cancer. This clonotype was observed at least ten times. TCRdb re-called the PCR reads through MiXCR, storing one row per CDR3 protein. The table includes roughly 2,200 distinct CDR3 sequences, 16% detected once. The TCR originated in a human donor with bladder cancer that responded to neoadjuvant chemotherapy. The sample was taken from a patient whose treatment included neoadjuvant chemotherapy.

CDR3: CASSPLRSEQFF. CDR3 DNA: TGTGCCAGCAGTCCCCTGAGGTCTGAGCAGTTCTTC. The rearrangement uses TRBV28 and TRBJ2-1; D remains ambiguous. Trimming took 5 bases from V and 9 from J, leaving 11 bases between them. The length of the CDR3 is 12 residues. Germline CDR1 and CDR2: MDHEN and SYDVKM.